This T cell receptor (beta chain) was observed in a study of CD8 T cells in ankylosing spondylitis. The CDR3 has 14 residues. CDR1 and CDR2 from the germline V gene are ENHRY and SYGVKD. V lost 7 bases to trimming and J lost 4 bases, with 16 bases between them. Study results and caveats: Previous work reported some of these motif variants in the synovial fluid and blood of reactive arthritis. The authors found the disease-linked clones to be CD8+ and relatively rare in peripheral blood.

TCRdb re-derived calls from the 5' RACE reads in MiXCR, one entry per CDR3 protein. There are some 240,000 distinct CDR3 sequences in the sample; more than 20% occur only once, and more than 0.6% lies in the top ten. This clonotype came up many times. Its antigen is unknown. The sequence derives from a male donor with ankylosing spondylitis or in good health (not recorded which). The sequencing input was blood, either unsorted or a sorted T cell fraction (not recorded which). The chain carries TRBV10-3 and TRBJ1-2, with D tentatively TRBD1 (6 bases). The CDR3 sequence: CAITPRGGGYGYTF. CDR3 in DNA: TGTGCCATCACCCCCAGGGGAGGAGGCTATGGCTACACCTTC.